Below are 2 T cell receptor beta chains sequenced from a single sample in a study of cytomegalovirus exposure and HLA in healthy donors. Sequenced by immunoSEQ multiplex PCR; TCRdb stores in-frame clones only, minus some. Of approximately 300,000 clones detected, roughly 89% appear once; the ten largest clones hold roughly 0.8%. The sample taken for sequencing was PBMCs. These receptors all stem from a woman aged 18-29 years in good health and CMV-seronegative.

The chain uses TRBV29-1 and TRBJ2-7; D not certain. Trimming shortened V by 4 bases and J by 3 bases, and 10 bases separated the two germline ends. Germline CDR1 SQVTM, CDR2 ANQGSEA. The CDR3 sequence is 12 residues long. The CDR3 region is CSVAEFGYEQYF. The CDR3 bases are TGCAGCGTTGCGGAGTTCGGCTACGAGCAGTACTTC.

The rearrangement links TRBV29-1 to TRBJ2-3; 7 bases are a match to TRBD2. This CDR3 region has 16 residues. From germline, CDR1 is SQVTM and CDR2 ANQGSEA. The V gene end was trimmed by 4 bases and the J gene end by 6 bases; junction bases not matched to a gene: 16. The CDR3 is CSVAVLGGSGRDTQYF. In DNA, the CDR3 is TGCAGCGTTGCGGTCCTAGGAGGCTCCGGGAGGGATACGCAGTATTTT.